The T cell receptor (beta chain) under discussion was sequenced for a study of T cells expressing NK-cell markers. There are 15 residues in the CDR3. The V gene's germline CDR1 is LGHDT and CDR2 YNNKEL (reference sequence). A 5'RACE template switching approach incorporating UMIs was used to make TCR beta cDNA. TCRdb processed the 5' RACE reads again and assigns one entry to each CDR3 protein, with no DNA. The table counts 350,000 to 450,000 distinct CDR3 sequences; over 4% lies in the top ten. The TCR sequence derives from a man aged 18-75 years in good health. Sequencing was carried out using blood T cells: a sorted CD56 or NKG2C T cell subset, CD4+ or CD8+ T cells, or bulk PBMC T cells (not recorded which). The chain combines TRBV3-1 with TRBJ2-7. The CDR3 loop is CASSQSSAGAYEQYF.